This T cell receptor (beta chain) was sequenced for a study of blood T cell repertoires in COVID-19. TCRdb's table, derived via immunoSEQ multiplex PCR, lists solely in-frame clones and lacks some. The sample has a few hundred thousand clones, around 87% seen once; the top ten hold more than 1.5%. Germline CDR1 WSHSY, CDR2 SAAADI. After removal of 7 bases from V and 7 bases from J, the junction contained 9 bases not matched to a gene. CDR3 size: 14 residues. Sequencing input: PBMCs or T cells enriched from blood (not recorded which). The TCR sequence derives from a man aged 35-49 years in a cohort exposed to, infected with or recovered from COVID-19 (not recorded which). The chain links TRBV10-2 to TRBJ2-1; TRBD1 matches 8 bases. The DNA for the CDR3 is TGCGCCAGCAAAAGGACAGGACAGGGTAATGAGCAGTTCTTC. Its protein product is CASKRTGQGNEQFF.